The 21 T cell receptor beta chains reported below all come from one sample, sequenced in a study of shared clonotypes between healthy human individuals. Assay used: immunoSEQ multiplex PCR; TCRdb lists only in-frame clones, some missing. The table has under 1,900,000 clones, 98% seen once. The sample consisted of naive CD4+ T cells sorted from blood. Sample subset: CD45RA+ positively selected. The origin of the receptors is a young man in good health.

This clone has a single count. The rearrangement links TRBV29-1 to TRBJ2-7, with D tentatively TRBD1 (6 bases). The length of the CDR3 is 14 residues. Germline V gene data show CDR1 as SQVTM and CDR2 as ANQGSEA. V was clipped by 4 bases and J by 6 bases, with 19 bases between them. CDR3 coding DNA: TGCAGCGTTGTCGGACCAGGGGCGGTCGGCGAGCAGTACTTC. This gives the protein CSVVGPGAVGEQYF.

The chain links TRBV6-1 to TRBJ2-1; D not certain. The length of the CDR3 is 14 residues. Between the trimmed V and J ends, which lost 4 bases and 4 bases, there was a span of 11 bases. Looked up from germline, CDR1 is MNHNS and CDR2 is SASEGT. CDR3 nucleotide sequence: TGTGCCAGCAGTGTGGGTCTCTTTTACAATGAGCAGTTCTTC. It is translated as CASSVGLFYNEQFF.

The DNA for the CDR3 is TGTGCCAGCAGCGCACTAGTGAGGGGAACAGATACGCAGTATTTT. Residues: CASSALVRGTDTQYF. V gene TRBV28 combines with J gene TRBJ2-3, with D tentatively TRBD1 or TRBD2 (5 bases each). This CDR3 is 15 amino acids long. Per the germline V gene, CDR1 is MDHEN and CDR2 is SYDVKM. V lost 6 bases and J lost 3, with 16 bases in between. Combining the CDR3 with reference TRBV28 and TRBJ2-3 gives the whole variable domain DVKVTQSSRYLVKRTGEKVFLECVQDMDHENMFWYRQDPGLGLRLIYFSYDVKMKEKGDIPEGYSVSREKKERFSLILESASTNQTSMYLCASSALVRGTDTQYFGPGTRLTVL.

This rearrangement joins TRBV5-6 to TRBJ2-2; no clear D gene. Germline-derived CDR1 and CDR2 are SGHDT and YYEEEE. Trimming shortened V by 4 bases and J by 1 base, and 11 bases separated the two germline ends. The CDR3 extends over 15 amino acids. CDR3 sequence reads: CASSPFRRNTGELFF. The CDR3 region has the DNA TGTGCCAGCAGCCCCTTCCGCAGGAACACCGGGGAGCTGTTTTTT.

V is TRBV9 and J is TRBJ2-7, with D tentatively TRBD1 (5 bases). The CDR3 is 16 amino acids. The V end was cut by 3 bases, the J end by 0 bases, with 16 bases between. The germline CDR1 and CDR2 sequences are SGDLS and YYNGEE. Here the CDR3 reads CASSATDSPLSYEQYF. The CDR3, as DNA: TGTGCCAGCAGCGCCACCGACAGCCCTCTCTCCTACGAGCAGTACTTC.

The CDR3 loop is CASRVARETGELFF. In nucleotides, the CDR3 is TGTGCCAGTAGGGTAGCGAGGGAGACCGGGGAGCTGTTTTTT. The chain is built from TRBV19 and TRBJ2-2; possible D gene TRBD2, 5 bases. Looked up from germline, CDR1 is LNHDA and CDR2 is SQIVND (reference sequence). The CDR3 totals 14 residues. With 6 bases removed from V and 5 bases from J, the gap between germline ends came to 13 bases.

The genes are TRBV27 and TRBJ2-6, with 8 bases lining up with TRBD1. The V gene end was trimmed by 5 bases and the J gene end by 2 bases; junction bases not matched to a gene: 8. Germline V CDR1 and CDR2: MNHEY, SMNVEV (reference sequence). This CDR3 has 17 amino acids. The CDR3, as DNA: TGTGCCAGCAGTACCTTTCTCAGGGGGCCTGGGGCCAACGTCCTGACTTTC. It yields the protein CASSTFLRGPGANVLTF.

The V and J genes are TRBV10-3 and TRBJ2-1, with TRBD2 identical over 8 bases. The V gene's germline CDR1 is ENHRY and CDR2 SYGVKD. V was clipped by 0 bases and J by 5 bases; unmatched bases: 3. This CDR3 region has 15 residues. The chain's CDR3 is CAISESREGNNEQFF. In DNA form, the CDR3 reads TGTGCCATCAGTGAGTCACGGGAGGGGAACAATGAGCAGTTCTTC.

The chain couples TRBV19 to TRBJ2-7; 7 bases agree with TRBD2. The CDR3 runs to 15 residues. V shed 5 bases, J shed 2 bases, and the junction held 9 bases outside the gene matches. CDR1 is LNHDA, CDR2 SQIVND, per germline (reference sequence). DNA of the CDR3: TGTGCCAGTAGTCCCAGACTAGCAGATACCTACGAGCAGTACTTC. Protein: CASSPRLADTYEQYF.

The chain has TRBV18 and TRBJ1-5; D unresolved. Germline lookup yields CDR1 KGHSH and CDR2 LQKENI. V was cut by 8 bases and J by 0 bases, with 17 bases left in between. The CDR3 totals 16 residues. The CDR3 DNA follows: TGTGCCAGCACTTCCTCGGATAGGAATAGCAATCAGCCCCAGCATTTT. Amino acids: CASTSSDRNSNQPQHF. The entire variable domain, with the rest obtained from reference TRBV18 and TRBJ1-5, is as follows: NAGVMQNPRHLVRRRGQEARLRCSPMKGHSHVYWYRQLPEEGLKFMVYLQKENIIDESGMPKERFSAEFPKEGPSILRIQQVVRGDSAAYFCASTSSDRNSNQPQHFGDGTRLSIL.

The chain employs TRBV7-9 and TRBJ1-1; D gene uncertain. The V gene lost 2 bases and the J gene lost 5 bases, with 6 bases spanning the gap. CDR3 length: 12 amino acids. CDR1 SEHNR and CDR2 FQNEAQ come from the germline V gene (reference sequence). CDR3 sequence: CASSLRSTEAFF. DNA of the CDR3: TGTGCCAGCAGCTTAAGATCTACTGAAGCTTTCTTT.

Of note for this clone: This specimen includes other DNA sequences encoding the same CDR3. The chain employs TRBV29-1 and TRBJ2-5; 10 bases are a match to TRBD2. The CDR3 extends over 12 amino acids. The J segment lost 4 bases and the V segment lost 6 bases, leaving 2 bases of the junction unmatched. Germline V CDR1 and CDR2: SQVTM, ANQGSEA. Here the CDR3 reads CSVRLAGETQYF. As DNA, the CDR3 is TGCAGCGTCCGACTAGCGGGAGAGACCCAGTACTTC.

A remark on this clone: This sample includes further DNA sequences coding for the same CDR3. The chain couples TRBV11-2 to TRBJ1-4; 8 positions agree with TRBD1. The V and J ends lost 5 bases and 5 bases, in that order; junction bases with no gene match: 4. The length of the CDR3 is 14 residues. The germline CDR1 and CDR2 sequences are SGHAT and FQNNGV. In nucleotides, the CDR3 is TGTGCCAGCAGCCGGACAGGGCTAAATGAAAAACTGTTTTTT. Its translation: CASSRTGLNEKLFF. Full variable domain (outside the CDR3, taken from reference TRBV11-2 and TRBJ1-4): EAGVAQSPRYKIIEKRQSVAFWCNPISGHATLYWYQQILGQGPKLLIQFQNNGVVDDSQLPKDRFSAERLKGVDSTLKIQPAKLEDSAVYLCASSRTGLNEKLFFGSGTQLSVL.

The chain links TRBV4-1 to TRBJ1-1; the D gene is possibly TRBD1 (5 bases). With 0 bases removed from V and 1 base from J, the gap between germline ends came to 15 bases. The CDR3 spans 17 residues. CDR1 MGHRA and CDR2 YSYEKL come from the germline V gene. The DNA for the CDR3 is TGCGCCAGCAGCCAAGATTCTGTAGGGAGGGGGAACACTGAAGCTTTCTTT. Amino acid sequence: CASSQDSVGRGNTEAFF.

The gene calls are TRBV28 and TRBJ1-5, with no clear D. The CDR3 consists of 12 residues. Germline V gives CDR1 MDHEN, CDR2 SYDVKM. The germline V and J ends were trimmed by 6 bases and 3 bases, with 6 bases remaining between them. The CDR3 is CASRETNQPQHF. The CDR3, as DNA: TGTGCCAGCAGGGAAACCAATCAGCCCCAGCATTTT.

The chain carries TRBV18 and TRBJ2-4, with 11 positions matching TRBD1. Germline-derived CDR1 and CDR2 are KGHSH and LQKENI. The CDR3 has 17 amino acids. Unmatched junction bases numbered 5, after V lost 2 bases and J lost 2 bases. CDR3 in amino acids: CASSPYRDRGSKNIQYF. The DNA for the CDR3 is TGTGCCAGCTCACCATACCGGGACAGGGGGTCCAAAAACATTCAGTACTTC.

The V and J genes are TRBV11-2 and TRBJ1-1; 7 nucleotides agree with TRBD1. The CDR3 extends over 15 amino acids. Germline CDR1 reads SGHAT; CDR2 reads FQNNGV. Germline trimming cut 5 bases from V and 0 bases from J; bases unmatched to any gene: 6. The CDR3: CASSPLRGVNTEAFF. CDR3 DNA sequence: TGTGCCAGCAGCCCGCTCAGGGGGGTGAACACTGAAGCTTTCTTT.

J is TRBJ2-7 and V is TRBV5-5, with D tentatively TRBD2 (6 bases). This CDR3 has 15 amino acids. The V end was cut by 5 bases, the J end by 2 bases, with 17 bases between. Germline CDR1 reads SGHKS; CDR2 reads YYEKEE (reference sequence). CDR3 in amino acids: CASRSPGGIPYEQYF. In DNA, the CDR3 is TGTGCCAGCAGGTCCCCAGGAGGGATCCCCTACGAGCAGTACTTC.

Here the CDR3 reads CASSQERFSNQPQHF. CDR3 bases: TGCGCCAGCAGCCAAGAGCGCTTTAGCAATCAGCCCCAGCATTTT. The chain employs TRBV4-1 and TRBJ1-5; no firm D call. Germline lookup yields CDR1 MGHRA and CDR2 YSYEKL. The CDR3 spans 15 residues. Trimming left V 0 bases short and J 0 bases short, with 6 bases between.

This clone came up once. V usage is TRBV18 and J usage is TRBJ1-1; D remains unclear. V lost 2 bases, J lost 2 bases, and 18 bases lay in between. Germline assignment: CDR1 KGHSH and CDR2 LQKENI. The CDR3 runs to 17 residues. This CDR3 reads CASSPVGVTYFNTEAFF. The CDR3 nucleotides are TGTGCCAGCTCACCAGTTGGGGTGACCTACTTCAACACTGAAGCTTTCTTT.

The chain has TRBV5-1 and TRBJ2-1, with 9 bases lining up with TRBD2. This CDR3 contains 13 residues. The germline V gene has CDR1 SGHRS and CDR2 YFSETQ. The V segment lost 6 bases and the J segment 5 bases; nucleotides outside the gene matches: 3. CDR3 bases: TGCGCCAGCAACATAGCGGGAGACAATGAGCAGTTCTTC. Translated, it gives CASNIAGDNEQFF.